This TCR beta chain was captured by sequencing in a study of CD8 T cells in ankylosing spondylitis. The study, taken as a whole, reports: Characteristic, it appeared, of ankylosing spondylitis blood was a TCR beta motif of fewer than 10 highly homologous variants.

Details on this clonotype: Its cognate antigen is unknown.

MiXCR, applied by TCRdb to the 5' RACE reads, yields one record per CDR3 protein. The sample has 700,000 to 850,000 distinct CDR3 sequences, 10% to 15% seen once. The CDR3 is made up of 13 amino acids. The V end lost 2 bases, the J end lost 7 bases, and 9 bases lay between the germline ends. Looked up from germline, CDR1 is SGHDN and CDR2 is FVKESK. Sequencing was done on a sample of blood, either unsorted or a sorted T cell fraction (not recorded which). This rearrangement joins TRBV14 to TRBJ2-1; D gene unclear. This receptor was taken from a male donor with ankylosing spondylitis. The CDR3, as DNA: TGTGCCAGCAGCCAACTGCTTCGGAATGAGCAGTTCTTC. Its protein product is CASSQLLRNEQFF.